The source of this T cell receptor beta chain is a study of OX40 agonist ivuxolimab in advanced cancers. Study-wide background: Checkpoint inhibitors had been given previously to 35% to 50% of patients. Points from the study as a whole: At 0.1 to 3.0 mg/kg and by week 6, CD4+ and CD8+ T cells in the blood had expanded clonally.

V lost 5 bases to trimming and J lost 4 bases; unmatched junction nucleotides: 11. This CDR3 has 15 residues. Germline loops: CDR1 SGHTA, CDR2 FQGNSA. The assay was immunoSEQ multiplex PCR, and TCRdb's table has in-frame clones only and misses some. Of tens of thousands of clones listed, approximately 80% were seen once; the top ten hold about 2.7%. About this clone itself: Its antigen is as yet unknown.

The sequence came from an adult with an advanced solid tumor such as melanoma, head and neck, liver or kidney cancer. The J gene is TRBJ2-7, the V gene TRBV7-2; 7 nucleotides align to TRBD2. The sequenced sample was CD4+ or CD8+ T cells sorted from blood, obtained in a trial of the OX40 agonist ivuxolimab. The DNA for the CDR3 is TGTGCCAGCAGCGGGTTGGGGGAGGGCCTGTACGAGCAGTACTTC. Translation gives CASSGLGEGLYEQYF.